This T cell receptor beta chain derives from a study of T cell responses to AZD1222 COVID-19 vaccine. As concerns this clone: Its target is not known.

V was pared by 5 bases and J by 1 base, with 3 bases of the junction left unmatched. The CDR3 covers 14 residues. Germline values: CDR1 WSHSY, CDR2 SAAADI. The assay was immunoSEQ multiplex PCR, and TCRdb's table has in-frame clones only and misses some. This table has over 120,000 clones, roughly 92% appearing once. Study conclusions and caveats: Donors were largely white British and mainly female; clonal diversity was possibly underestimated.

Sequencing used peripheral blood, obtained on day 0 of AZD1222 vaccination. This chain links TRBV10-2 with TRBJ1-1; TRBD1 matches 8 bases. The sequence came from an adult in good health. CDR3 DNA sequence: TGCGCCAGCAGTTCTGGACAGGGGAACACTGAAGCTTTCTTT. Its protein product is CASSSGQGNTEAFF.